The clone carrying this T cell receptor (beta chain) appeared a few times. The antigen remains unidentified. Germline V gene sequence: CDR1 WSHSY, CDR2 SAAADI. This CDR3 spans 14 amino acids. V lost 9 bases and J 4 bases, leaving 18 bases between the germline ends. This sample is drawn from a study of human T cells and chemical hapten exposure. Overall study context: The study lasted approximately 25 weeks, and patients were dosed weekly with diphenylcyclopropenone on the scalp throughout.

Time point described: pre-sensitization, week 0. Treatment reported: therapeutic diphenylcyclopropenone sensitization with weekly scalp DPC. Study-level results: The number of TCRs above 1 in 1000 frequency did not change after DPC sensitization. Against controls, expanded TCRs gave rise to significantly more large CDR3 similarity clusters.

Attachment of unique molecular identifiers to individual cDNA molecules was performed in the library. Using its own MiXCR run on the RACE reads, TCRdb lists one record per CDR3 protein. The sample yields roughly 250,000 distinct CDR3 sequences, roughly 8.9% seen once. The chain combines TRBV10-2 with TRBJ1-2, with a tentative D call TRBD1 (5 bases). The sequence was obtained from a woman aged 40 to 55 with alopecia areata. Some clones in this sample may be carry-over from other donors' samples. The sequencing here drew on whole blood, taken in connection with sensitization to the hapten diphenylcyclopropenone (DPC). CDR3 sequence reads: CASGGTGLIYGYTF. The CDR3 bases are TGCGCCAGTGGCGGGACCGGCCTTATCTATGGCTACACCTTC.